This T cell receptor beta chain was retrieved from a study of shared clonotypes between healthy human individuals. Regarding this clone: Its antigen is not known.

Study outcomes and limitations: With a few donors compared, approximately 5.5% of naive CD4 clonotypes were shared.

The CDR3 contains 16 residues. Trimming took 2 bases from V and 5 from J, leaving 16 bases between them. CDR1 and CDR2 (germline): MNHNS, SASEGT. Clones were sequenced by immunoSEQ multiplex PCR, and TCRdb holds only the in-frame ones, with some missing. The data hold some 550,000 clones, with roughly 97% observed a single time. The sequence came from a woman aged 25-40 years in good health. The sequencing input was naive CD4+ T cells sorted from blood. Subset here: CD45RA+ positively selected. The V and J genes are TRBV6-1 and TRBJ1-5, with TRBD1 as a possible D gene (6 bases). The CDR3 DNA reads TGTGCCAGCAGTGAAACGGGCAGGGACATTTATCAGCCCCAGCATTTT. Its protein product is CASSETGRDIYQPQHF.